The clone carrying this T cell receptor (beta chain) has more than one count but fewer than ten. The antigen remains undetermined. Assay: immunoSEQ multiplex PCR; the TCRdb copy retains only in-frame clones and omits some. This table has about 110,000 clones, roughly nine tenths appearing once. This entry is derived from a study of T cell responses to AZD1222 COVID-19 vaccine. Whole-study findings and limits: Receipt of two AZD1222 doses was followed by a rise in Spike-specific TCR breadth and depth.

The sample consisted of peripheral blood, taken 28 days after the second AZD1222 dose. This clonotype was obtained from an adult who received the AZD1222 COVID-19 vaccine.

The CDR3 nucleotides read TGTGCCAGCAGTGACAGGGGCAACACAGATACGCAGTATTTT. This gives the protein CASSDRGNTDTQYF. The chain carries TRBV6-2 or TRBV6-3 and TRBJ2-3; TRBD1 matches at 8 bases. The CDR3 runs to 14 residues. V was pared by 5 bases and J by 2 bases, with 3 bases of the junction left unmatched. CDR1 MNHEY and CDR2 SVGEGT come from the germline V gene.